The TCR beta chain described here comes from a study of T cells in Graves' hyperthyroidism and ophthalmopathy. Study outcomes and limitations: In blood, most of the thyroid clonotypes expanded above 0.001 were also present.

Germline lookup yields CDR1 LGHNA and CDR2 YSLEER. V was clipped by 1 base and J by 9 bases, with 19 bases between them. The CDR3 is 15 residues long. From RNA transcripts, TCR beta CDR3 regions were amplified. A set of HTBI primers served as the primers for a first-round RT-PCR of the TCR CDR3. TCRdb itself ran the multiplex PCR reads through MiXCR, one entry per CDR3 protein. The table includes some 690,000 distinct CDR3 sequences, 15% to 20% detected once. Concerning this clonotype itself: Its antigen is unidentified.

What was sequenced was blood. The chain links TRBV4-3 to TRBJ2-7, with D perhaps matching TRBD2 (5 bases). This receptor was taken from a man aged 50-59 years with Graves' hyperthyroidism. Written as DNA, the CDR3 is TGCGCCAGCAGCCAAGCGGACGGGAAAGGTTTGGGGCAGTACTTC. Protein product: CASSQADGKGLGQYF.